This T cell receptor (beta chain) was sequenced for a study of blood T cell repertoires in COVID-19. This CDR3 contains 15 residues. Trimming cost V 3 bases and J 7 bases; bases outside gene matches: 8. The germline V gene encodes CDR1 SGHRS and CDR2 YFSETQ. Original processing notes: Reference gene primer amplification in the assay estimated nucleated cell counts. Method: immunoSEQ multiplex PCR; TCRdb's copy keeps in-frame clones and lacks some. Clonal size and the V and J genes are those of that table, whereas D and trimming came from the DNA. Counted here are over 75,000 clones, more than 75% occurring once; the ten biggest clones make up 1.2%.

The sequence derives from an elderly woman with acute or convalescent COVID-19. The sample taken for sequencing was peripheral blood. The chain uses TRBV5-1 and TRBJ2-1; 9 bases line up with TRBD2. The CDR3 DNA follows: TGCGCCAGCAGCTCTAGCGGGGTGAGCGGGAATGAGCAGTTCTTC. Translated, it gives CASSSSGVSGNEQFF.